This is a list of T cell receptor beta chains from one sample in a study of cytomegalovirus exposure and HLA in healthy donors. Using immunoSEQ multiplex PCR, the repertoire was profiled, and TCRdb retains in-frame clones only, with some absent. Its clone listing holds 68,000 or so clones. The specimen was PBMCs. Source of these receptors: a boy aged 10-17 years in good health and CMV-seronegative. The CDR3 runs from the conserved cysteine through the conserved F or W. The D gene is left open where the match is weak.

>TRBJ1-3|TRBV14|TRBD1
CASSHPQGDSGNTIYF
TGTGCCAGCAGCCACCCGCAGGGGGACTCTGGAAACACCATATATTTT
>TRBJ1-5|TRBV19|TRBD1
CASNPMTGVNQPQHF
TGTGCCAGTAACCCTATGACAGGGGTAAATCAGCCCCAGCATTTT
>TRBJ2-1|TRBV7-9|-
CASSSPPWLDSSEQFF
TGTGCCAGCAGCTCGCCCCCTTGGCTAGATTCGAGTGAGCAGTTCTTC
>TRBJ1-4|TRBV7-8|-
CASSLGWQGSEKLFF
TGTGCCAGCAGCTTAGGGTGGCAGGGGAGTGAAAAACTGTTTTTT
>TRBJ1-1|TRBV14|-
CASSQEGSTEAFF
TGTGCCAGCAGCCAAGAGGGCAGCACTGAAGCTTTCTTT
>TRBJ1-3|TRBV30|-
CAWSAPPGDTIYF
TGTGCCTGGAGTGCTCCGCCAGGGGACACCATATATTTT
>TRBJ2-3|TRBV12-5|TRBD2
CASGLLTPLAGGLKDTQYF
TGTGCTAGTGGTTTGCTTACCCCGCTAGCGGGGGGGCTCAAAGATACGCAGTATTTT
>TRBJ1-1|TRBV18|-
CASSPPNAAEAWGVNTEAFF
TGTGCCAGCTCACCACCGAACGCGGCGGAAGCTTGGGGAGTGAACACTGAAGCTTTCTTT
>TRBJ2-3|TRBV4-2|TRBD1
CASSQPGTGAEHTQYF
TGTGCCAGCAGCCAACCCGGGACAGGGGCGGAACATACGCAGTATTTT
>TRBJ2-7|TRBV9|TRBD1
CASSVEGTAGAYEQYF
TGTGCCAGCAGCGTAGAGGGGACAGCCGGCGCCTACGAGCAGTACTTC
>TRBJ1-1|TRBV14|-
CASSQGRGWEAFF
TGTGCCAGCAGCCAAGGTCGGGGGTGGGAAGCTTTCTTT
>TRBJ1-1|TRBV19|TRBD1
CASSIERQGTEAFF
TGTGCCAGTAGTATAGAACGACAGGGCACTGAAGCTTTCTTT